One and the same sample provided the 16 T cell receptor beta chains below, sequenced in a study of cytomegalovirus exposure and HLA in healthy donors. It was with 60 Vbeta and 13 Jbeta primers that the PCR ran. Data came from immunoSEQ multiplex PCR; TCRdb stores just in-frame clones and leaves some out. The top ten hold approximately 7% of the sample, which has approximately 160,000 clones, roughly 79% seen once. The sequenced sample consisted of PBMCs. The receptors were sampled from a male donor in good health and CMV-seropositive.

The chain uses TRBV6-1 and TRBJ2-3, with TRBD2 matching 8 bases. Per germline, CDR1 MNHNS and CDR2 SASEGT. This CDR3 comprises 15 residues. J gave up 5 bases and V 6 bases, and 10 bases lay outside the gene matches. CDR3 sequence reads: CASSAPGGAEDTQYF. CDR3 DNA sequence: TGTGCCAGCAGCGCCCCGGGGGGGGCGGAAGATACGCAGTATTTT.

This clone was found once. As DNA, the CDR3 is TGCGCCAGCAGCTTGGCCGGACAGTCTCACAATGAGCAGTTCTTC. Its translation: CASSLAGQSHNEQFF. This chain uses TRBV5-1 with TRBJ2-1; a possible D gene is TRBD1 (6 bases). This CDR3 is built from 15 residues. V lost 0 bases, J lost 5 bases, and 12 bases lay in between. Germline CDR1 is SGHRS and CDR2 is YFSETQ.

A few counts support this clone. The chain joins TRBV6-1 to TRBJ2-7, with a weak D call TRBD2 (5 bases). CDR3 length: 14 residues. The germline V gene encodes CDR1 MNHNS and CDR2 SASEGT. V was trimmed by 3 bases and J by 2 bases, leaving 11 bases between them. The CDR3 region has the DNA TGTGCCAGCAGTGATTACTGGGGAGCCTACGAGCAGTACTTC. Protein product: CASSDYWGAYEQYF.

The DNA for the CDR3 is TGCGCCAGCAGCCCACCACACGGAGACACTGAAGCTTTCTTT. Translating gives CASSPPHGDTEAFF. The genes are TRBV5-1 and TRBJ1-1; D is uncertain. The CDR3 covers 14 residues. Trimming pared 4 bases from V and 3 bases from J, leaving 13 bases between. Looked up from germline, CDR1 is SGHRS and CDR2 is YFSETQ.

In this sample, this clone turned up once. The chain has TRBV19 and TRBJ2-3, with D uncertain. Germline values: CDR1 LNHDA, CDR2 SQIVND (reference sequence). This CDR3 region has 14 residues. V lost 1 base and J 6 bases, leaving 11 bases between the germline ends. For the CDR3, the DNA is TGTGCCAGTAGTATAGGCCTTGGAGCGGATACGCAGTATTTT. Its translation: CASSIGLGADTQYF.

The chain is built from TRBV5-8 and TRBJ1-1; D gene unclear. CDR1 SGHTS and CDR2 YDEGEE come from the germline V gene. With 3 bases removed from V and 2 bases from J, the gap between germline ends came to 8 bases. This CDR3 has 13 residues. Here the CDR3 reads CASSSQFNTEAFF. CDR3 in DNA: TGTGCCAGCAGCTCACAGTTTAACACTGAAGCTTTCTTT.

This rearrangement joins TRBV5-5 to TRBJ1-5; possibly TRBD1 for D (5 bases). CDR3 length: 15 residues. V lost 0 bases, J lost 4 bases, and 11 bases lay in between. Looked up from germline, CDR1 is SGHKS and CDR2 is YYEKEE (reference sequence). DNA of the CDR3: TGTGCCAGCAGCTTGGCAATCGGGGGGAATCAGCCCCAGCATTTT. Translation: CASSLAIGGNQPQHF.

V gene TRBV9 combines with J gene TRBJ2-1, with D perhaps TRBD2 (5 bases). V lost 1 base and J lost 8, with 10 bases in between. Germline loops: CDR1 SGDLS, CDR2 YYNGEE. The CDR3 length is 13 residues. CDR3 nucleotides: TGTGCCAGCAGCGTATTTTCGCGGGATGAGCAGTTCTTC. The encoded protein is CASSVFSRDEQFF.

The CDR3 sequence is CASSWRGQGQTQYF. CDR3 bases: TGCGCCAGCAGCTGGAGGGGACAGGGGCAGACCCAGTACTTC. The J gene is TRBJ2-5, the V gene TRBV5-1, with 10 bases lining up with TRBD1. The CDR3 contains 14 residues. V dropped 3 bases and J dropped 6; count of bases not matched to a gene: 5. The germline V gene encodes CDR1 SGHRS and CDR2 YFSETQ.

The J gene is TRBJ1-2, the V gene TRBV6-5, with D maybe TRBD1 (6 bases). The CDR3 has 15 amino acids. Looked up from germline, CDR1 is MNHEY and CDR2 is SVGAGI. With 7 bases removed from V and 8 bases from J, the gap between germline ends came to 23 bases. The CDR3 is CASTLGRGSWNGYTF. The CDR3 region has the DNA TGTGCCAGCACCCTAGGGAGGGGGTCATGGAACGGCTACACCTTC.

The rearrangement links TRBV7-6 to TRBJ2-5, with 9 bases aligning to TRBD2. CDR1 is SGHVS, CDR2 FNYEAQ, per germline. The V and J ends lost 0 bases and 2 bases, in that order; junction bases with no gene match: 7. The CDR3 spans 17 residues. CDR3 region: CASSLASSSGGQETQYF. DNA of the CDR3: TGTGCCAGCAGCTTAGCGAGTAGTAGCGGGGGACAAGAGACCCAGTACTTC. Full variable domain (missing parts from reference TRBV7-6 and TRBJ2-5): GAGVSQSPRYKVTKRGQDVALRCDPISGHVSLYWYRQALGQGPEFLTYFNYEAQQDKSGLPNDRFSAERPEGSISTLTIQRTEQRDSAMYRCASSLASSSGGQETQYFGPGTRLLVL.

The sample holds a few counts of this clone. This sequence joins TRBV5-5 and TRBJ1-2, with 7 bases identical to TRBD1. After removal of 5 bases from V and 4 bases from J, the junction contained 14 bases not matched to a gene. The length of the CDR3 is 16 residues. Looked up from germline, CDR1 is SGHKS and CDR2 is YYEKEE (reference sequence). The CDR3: CASSMGPGQRVYGYTF. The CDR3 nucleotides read TGTGCCAGCAGTATGGGGCCGGGACAGCGAGTCTATGGCTACACCTTC.

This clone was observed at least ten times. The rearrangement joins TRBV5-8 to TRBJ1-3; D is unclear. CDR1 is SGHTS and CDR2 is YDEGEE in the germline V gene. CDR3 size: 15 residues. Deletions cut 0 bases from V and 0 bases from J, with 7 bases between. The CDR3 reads CASSLVGDSGNTIYF. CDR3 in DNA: TGTGCCAGCAGCTTGGTTGGAGACTCTGGAAACACCATATATTTT.

CDR3: CASSFDPGTSSYEQYF. CDR3 sequence (DNA): TGCGCCAGCAGCTTCGACCCCGGGACTAGCTCCTACGAGCAGTACTTC. The chain couples TRBV5-1 to TRBJ2-7, with TRBD2 matching over 8 bases. Germline values: CDR1 SGHRS, CDR2 YFSETQ. The trim removed 2 bases at V and 0 bases at J, leaving 7 bases unmatched. The CDR3 sequence is 16 residues long.

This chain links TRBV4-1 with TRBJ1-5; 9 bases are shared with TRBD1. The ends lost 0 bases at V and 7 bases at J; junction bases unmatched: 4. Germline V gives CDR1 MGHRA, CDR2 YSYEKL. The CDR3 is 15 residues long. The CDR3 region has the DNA TGCGCCAGCAGCCAAGACTGGACAGGGGCCCAGCCCCAGCATTTT. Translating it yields CASSQDWTGAQPQHF.

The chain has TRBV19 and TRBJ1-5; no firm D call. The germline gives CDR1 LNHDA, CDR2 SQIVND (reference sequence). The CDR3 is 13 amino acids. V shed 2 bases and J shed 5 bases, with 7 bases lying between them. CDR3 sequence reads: CASSIWSDQPQHF. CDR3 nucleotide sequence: TGTGCCAGTAGTATATGGAGCGATCAGCCCCAGCATTTT.